The TCR beta chain described here comes from a study of blood T cell repertoires in COVID-19. The wider study: Collection of acute and convalescent COVID-19 samples took place in the United States, Italy and Spain. The analysed material was cDNA or gDNA that came from T cells, B-cell-depleted T cells, or PBMCs.

Germline V lookup: CDR1 SGDLS, CDR2 YYNGEE. This CDR3 has 20 amino acids. The V and J ends lost 3 bases and 0 bases, in that order; junction bases with no gene match: 17. As processed by the authors: Reference gene primer amplification gave estimated nucleated cell counts. Sequenced by immunoSEQ multiplex PCR; TCRdb stores in-frame clones only, minus some. D and trimming come from the DNA, and the V and J calls and clone size come from that table. The sample lists roughly 80,000 clones, approximately 78% occurring once. J is TRBJ2-3 and V is TRBV9; 9 nucleotides line up with TRBD2. This receptor was obtained from a human donor in a cohort sampled during active COVID-19. Sequencing used peripheral blood. CDR3 DNA: TGTGCCAGCAGCGCCGCCCTAAGTGGTGGGCGGGGGGGGAGCACAGATACGCAGTATTTT. Its translation is CASSAALSGGRGGSTDTQYF.